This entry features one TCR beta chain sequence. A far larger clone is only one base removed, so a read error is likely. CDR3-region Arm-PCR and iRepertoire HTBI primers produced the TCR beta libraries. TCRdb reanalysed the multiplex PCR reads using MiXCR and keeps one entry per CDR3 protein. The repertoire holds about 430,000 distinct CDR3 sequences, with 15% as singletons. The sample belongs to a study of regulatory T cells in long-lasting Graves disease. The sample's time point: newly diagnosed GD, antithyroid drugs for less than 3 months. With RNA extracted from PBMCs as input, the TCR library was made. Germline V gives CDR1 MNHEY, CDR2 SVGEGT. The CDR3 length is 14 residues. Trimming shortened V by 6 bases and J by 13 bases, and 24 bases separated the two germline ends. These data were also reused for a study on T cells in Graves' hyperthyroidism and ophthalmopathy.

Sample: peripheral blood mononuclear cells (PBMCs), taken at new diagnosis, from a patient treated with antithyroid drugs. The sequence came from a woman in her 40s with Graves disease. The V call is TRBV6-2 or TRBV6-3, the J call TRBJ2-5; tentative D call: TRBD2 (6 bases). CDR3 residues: CASRLSAAPGLLYF. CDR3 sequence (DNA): TGTGCCAGCAGACTAAGCGCGGCCCCGGGACTCCTGTACTTC.